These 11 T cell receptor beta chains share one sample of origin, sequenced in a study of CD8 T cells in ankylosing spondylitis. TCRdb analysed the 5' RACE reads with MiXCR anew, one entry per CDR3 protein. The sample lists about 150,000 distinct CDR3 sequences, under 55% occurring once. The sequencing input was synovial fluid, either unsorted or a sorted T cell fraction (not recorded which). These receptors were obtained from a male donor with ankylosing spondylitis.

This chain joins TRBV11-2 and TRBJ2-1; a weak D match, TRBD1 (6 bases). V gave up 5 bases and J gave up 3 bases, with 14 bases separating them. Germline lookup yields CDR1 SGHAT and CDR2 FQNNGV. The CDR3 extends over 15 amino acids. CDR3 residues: CASSRRQGIYNEQFF. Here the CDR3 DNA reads TGTGCCAGCAGCCGTCGTCAGGGGATCTACAATGAGCAGTTCTTC. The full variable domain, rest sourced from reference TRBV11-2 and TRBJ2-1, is EAGVAQSPRYKIIEKRQSVAFWCNPISGHATLYWYQQILGQGPKLLIQFQNNGVVDDSQLPKDRFSAERLKGVDSTLKIQPAKLEDSAVYLCASSRRQGIYNEQFFGPGTRLTVL.

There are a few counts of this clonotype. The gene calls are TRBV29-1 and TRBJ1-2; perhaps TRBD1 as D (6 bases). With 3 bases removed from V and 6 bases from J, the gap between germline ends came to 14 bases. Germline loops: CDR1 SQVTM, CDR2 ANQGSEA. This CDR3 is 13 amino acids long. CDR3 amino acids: CSVEDSNFDGYTF. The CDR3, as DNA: TGCAGCGTTGAGGACAGCAACTTCGATGGCTACACCTTC.

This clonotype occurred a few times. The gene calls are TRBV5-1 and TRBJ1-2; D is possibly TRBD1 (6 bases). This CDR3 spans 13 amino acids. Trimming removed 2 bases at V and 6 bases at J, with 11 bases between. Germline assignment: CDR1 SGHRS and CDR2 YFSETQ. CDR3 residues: CASSLSGAHGYTF. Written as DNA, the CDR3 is TGCGCCAGCAGCTTATCGGGGGCCCATGGCTACACCTTC.

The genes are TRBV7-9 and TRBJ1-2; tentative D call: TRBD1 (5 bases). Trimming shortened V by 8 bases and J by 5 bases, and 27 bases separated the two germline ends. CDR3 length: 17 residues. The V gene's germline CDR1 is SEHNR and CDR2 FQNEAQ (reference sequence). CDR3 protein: CASASLPGPTLQYGYTF. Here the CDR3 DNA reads TGTGCCAGCGCCTCCTTACCGGGGCCGACACTTCAGTATGGCTACACCTTC. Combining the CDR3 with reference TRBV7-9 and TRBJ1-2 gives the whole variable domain DTGVSQNPRHKITKRGQNVTFRCDPISEHNRLYWYRQTLGQGPEFLTYFQNEAQLEKSRLLSDRFSAERPKGSFSTLEIQRTEQGDSAMYLCASASLPGPTLQYGYTFGSGTRLTVV.

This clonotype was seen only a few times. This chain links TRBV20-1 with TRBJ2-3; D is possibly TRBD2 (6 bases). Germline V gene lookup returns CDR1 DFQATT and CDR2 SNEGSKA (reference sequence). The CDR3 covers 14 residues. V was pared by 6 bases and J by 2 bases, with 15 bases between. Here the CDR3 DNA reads TGCAGTGCCTCCGGGGGTGCCATCACAGATACGCAGTATTTT. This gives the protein CSASGGAITDTQYF.

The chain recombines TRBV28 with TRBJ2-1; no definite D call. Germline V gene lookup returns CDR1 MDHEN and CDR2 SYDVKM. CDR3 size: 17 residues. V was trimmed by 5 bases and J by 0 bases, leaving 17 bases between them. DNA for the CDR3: TGTGCCAGCAGTCCATCTAGTTTAGAAAGCTCCTACAATGAGCAGTTCTTC. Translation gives CASSPSSLESSYNEQFF.

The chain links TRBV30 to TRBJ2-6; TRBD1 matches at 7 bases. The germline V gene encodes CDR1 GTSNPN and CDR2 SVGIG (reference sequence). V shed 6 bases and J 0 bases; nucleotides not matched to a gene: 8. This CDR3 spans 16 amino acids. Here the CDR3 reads CACKDRRFSGANVLTF. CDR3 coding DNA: TGTGCCTGCAAGGACAGGAGGTTCTCTGGGGCCAACGTCCTGACTTTC.

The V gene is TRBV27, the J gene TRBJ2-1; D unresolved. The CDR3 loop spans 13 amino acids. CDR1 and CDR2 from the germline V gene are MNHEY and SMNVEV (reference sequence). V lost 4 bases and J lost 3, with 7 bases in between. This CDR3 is CASSWLGYNEQFF. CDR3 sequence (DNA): TGTGCCAGCAGTTGGCTAGGCTACAATGAGCAGTTCTTC.

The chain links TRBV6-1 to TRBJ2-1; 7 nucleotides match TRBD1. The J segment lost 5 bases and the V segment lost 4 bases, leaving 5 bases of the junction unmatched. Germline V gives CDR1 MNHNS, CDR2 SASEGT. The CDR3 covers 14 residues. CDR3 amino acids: CASSGDRANNEQFF. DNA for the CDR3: TGTGCCAGCAGTGGGGACAGAGCAAACAATGAGCAGTTCTTC.

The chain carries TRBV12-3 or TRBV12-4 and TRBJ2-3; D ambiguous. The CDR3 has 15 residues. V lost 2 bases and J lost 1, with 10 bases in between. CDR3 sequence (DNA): TGTGCCAGCAGTTTAATCCCGAGCGGCACAGATACGCAGTATTTT. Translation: CASSLIPSGTDTQYF.

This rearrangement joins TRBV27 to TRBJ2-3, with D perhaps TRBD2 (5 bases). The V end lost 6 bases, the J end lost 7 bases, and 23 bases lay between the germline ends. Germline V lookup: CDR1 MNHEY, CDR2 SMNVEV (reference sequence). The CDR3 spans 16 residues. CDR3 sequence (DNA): TGTGCCAGCAGCCCCGGGATTCTGACTCCAGAGAATACGCAGTATTTT. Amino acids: CASSPGILTPENTQYF.